The 24 T cell receptor beta chains presented below share a single source sample, sequenced in a study of T cells expressing NK-cell markers. TCRdb reprocessed the 5' RACE reads and keeps a single row for each CDR3 protein, giving no DNA. Across 400,000 to 550,000 distinct CDR3 sequences, the top ten clones capture roughly 8% of the sample. The material sequenced was blood T cells: a sorted CD56 or NKG2C T cell subset, CD4+ or CD8+ T cells, or bulk PBMC T cells (not recorded which). The receptor set was obtained from a woman between 18 and 70 years old in good health.

The chain is built from TRBV11-2 and TRBJ2-5; TCRdb's assignment of TRBD1 cannot be checked, as there is no DNA. The CDR3 spans 15 residues. Germline V gene data show CDR1 as SGHAT and CDR2 as FQNNGV. This CDR3 reads CASSLAGQRQETQYF.

The CDR3 loop reads CASSETRYNEQFF. The chain combines TRBV10-2 with TRBJ2-1. Per germline, CDR1 WSHSY and CDR2 SAAADI. The CDR3 runs to 13 residues.

This chain links TRBV7-2 with TRBJ2-2; there is no DNA to check the TCRdb D call of TRBD2. CDR3 length equals 16 residues. Germline lookup yields CDR1 SGHTA and CDR2 FQGNSA. CDR3 residues: CASPPGGDLNTGELFF.

This chain links TRBV4-2 with TRBJ1-1. Germline V gene data show CDR1 as LGHNA and CDR2 as YNFKEQ. This CDR3 has 16 residues. This chain's CDR3 is CASSQEVSRGDTEAFF.

The chain has TRBV5-1 and TRBJ2-1; TCRdb names TRBD1, which stays unverified in the absence of DNA. Germline lookup yields CDR1 SGHRS and CDR2 YFSETQ. The CDR3 loop spans 15 amino acids. The CDR3 protein is CASSSLGQGYNEQFF.

CDR3 sequence: CASMEGVGTQYF. The gene calls are TRBV2 and TRBJ2-3; TCRdb indicates TRBD2, and absent DNA this call remains unverified. Germline CDR1 SNHLY, CDR2 FYNNEI. There are 12 residues in the CDR3.

This sequence joins TRBV4-3 and TRBJ2-3. The germline V gene has CDR1 LGHNA and CDR2 YSLEER. CDR3 length equals 15 residues. The CDR3 here is CASSHAGTSTDTQYF.

The chain combines TRBV29-1 with TRBJ1-5. Per germline, CDR1 SQVTM and CDR2 ANQGSEA. The CDR3 is made up of 18 amino acids. CDR3 residues: CSVEESIKEQGQNQPQHF.

V usage is TRBV11-2 and J usage is TRBJ2-3; TCRdb's D call of TRBD1 is untestable without DNA. The CDR3 runs 16 residues. Germline CDR1 and CDR2: SGHAT and FQNNGV. The CDR3 here is CASSWGTGASTDTQYF.

V usage is TRBV27 and J usage is TRBJ1-5; TCRdb calls TRBD1, which cannot be checked without DNA. The CDR3 extends over 13 amino acids. The germline V gene has CDR1 MNHEY and CDR2 SMNVEV (reference sequence). CDR3 sequence reads: CASSLTPRQPQHF.

The gene calls are TRBV7-2 and TRBJ2-2; TCRdb gives TRBD1 as the D gene, but with no DNA this cannot be confirmed. CDR1 SGHTA and CDR2 FQGNSA come from the germline V gene. The CDR3 totals 13 residues. CDR3 loop: CASSRPGAGELFF.

The V call is TRBV25-1, the J call TRBJ2-3; TCRdb's D call, TRBD2, is unchecked because there is no DNA. The CDR3 runs to 13 residues. The germline gives CDR1 MGHDK, CDR2 SYGVNS. The CDR3 sequence is CASSEWRRDTQYF. Full variable domain (remainder filled in from reference TRBV25-1 and TRBJ2-3): EADIYQTPRYLVIGTGKKITLECSQTMGHDKMYWYQQDPGMELHLIHYSYGVNSTEKGDLSSESTVSRIRTEHFPLTLESARPSHTSQYLCASSEWRRDTQYFGPGTRLTVL.

V usage is TRBV9 and J usage is TRBJ2-3; TCRdb names TRBD2, which stays unverified in the absence of DNA. The CDR3 loop spans 15 amino acids. Germline CDR1 reads SGDLS; CDR2 reads YYNGEE. The CDR3 here is CASSPSGGALYTQYF.

The chain combines TRBV7-8 with TRBJ1-2. From germline, CDR1 is SGHVS and CDR2 FQNEAQ. CDR3 length: 14 residues. CDR3 in amino acids: CASSSTTGYESYTF. The variable domain in full, completed from reference TRBV7-8 and TRBJ1-2, reads GAGVSQSPRYKVAKRGQDVALRCDPISGHVSLFWYQQALGQGPEFLTYFQNEAQLDKSGLPSDRFFAERPEGSVSTLKIQRTQQEDSAVYLCASSSTTGYESYTFGSGTRLTVV.

The chain carries TRBV12-3 or TRBV12-4 and TRBJ1-2; TCRdb returns TRBD1, unconfirmable since there is no DNA. The length of the CDR3 is 13 residues. CDR3 in amino acids: CASTPTGLYGYTF.

V gene TRBV29-1 combines with J gene TRBJ2-7; with no DNA, the TCRdb D assignment of TRBD1 cannot be verified. CDR3 size: 12 residues. Germline V gene lookup returns CDR1 SQVTM and CDR2 ANQGSEA. The CDR3 sequence is CSVAGASYEQYF.

V is TRBV20-1 and J is TRBJ1-5. Germline loops: CDR1 DFQATT, CDR2 SNEGSKA (reference sequence). This CDR3 has 13 residues. The CDR3 reads CSARVDRNQPQHF.

The rearrangement links TRBV11-2 to TRBJ2-2; checking the TCRdb D call of TRBD1 is not possible without DNA. Germline V lookup: CDR1 SGHAT, CDR2 FQNNGV. The CDR3 length is 15 residues. The CDR3 sequence is CASSFWGETAGELFF.

V gene TRBV14 combines with J gene TRBJ2-7; without DNA, the TCRdb call of TRBD1 cannot be checked. The CDR3 totals 14 residues. CDR1 is SGHDN, CDR2 FVKESK, per germline. CDR3: CASSHGTGLYEQYF.

The gene calls are TRBV12-3 or TRBV12-4 and TRBJ1-3. The CDR3 contains 12 residues. CDR3 sequence: CASTKMANTIYF.

This chain links TRBV7-2 with TRBJ2-1. This CDR3 has 16 amino acids. CDR1 SGHTA and CDR2 FQGNSA come from the germline V gene. CDR3 protein: CASSQRGRLGYNEQFF.

This chain joins TRBV3-1 and TRBJ2-1; TCRdb outputs TRBD2, but without DNA this stays unchecked. CDR1 and CDR2 from the germline V gene are LGHDT and YNNKEL (reference sequence). The CDR3 is 16 residues long. This CDR3 is CASSDLGSGGYNEQFF.

This rearrangement joins TRBV9 to TRBJ2-2; TCRdb gives TRBD1 as the D gene, but with no DNA this cannot be confirmed. In germline, CDR1 is SGDLS, CDR2 YYNGEE. This CDR3 has 17 residues. This CDR3 reads CASSVASGGTTTGELFF. The variable domain in full, with the rest retrieved from reference TRBV9 and TRBJ2-2, is DSGVTQTPKHLITATGQRVTLRCSPRSGDLSVYWYQQSLDQGLQFLIQYYNGEERAKGNILERFSAQQFPDLHSELNLSSLELGDSALYFCASSVASGGTTTGELFFGEGSRLTVL.

This chain uses TRBV7-3 with TRBJ1-1; TCRdb's assignment of TRBD1 cannot be checked, as there is no DNA. Germline V lookup: CDR1 SGHTA, CDR2 FQGTGA. This CDR3 has 14 amino acids. This CDR3 reads CASSHTGHGTEALF.